The 10 T cell receptor beta chains listed next were all sequenced from one sample in a study of identical twins. MiXCR, applied by TCRdb to the 5' RACE reads, yields one record per CDR3 protein. The sample carries 500,000 to 600,000 distinct CDR3 sequences, less than 25% recorded once. Another study also made use of these data, one on T cells expressing NK-cell markers.

The source material was CD4+ T cells sorted from blood. Every receptor here comes from a woman aged 18 to 35 in good health.

The chain joins TRBV11-2 to TRBJ1-1; D is unresolved. With 1 base removed from V and 6 bases from J, the gap between germline ends came to 9 bases. There are 13 residues in the CDR3. Germline-derived CDR1 and CDR2 are SGHAT and FQNNGV. The CDR3 DNA sequence: TGTGCCAGCAGCTTAGGGGCCGGCCCTGAAGCTTTCTTT. Translated, it gives CASSLGAGPEAFF.

The sample holds a few counts of this clonotype. The chain couples TRBV5-1 to TRBJ1-2; 7 bases agree with TRBD1. The CDR3 extends over 14 amino acids. V lost 4 bases and J lost 8; bases outside the gene matches: 11. The germline V gene encodes CDR1 SGHRS and CDR2 YFSETQ. This CDR3 reads CASSPAGTDEGYTF. The CDR3 DNA is TGCGCCAGCAGCCCGGCCGGGACAGATGAGGGCTACACCTTC.

This clonotype was counted at least ten times. The V and J genes are TRBV29-1 and TRBJ2-7, with D tentatively TRBD1 (6 bases). CDR1 and CDR2 from the germline V gene are SQVTM and ANQGSEA. This CDR3 is 15 amino acids long. V lost 7 bases and J lost 1, with 20 bases in between. The CDR3: CSASVGQPSSYEQYF. The CDR3 DNA reads as TGCAGCGCTTCTGTTGGACAGCCCAGTTCCTACGAGCAGTACTTC.

This clonotype was counted a single time. The V and J genes are TRBV30 and TRBJ1-4; TRBD1 matches 7 bases. Per germline, CDR1 GTSNPN and CDR2 SVGIG (reference sequence). The CDR3 is 15 residues long. V gave up 0 bases and J gave up 1 base; unmatched junction bases: 2. CDR3 sequence: CAWSVGGRTNEKLFF. In DNA form, the CDR3 reads TGTGCCTGGAGTGTAGGGGGCAGAACTAATGAAAAACTGTTTTTT.

V gene TRBV6-5 combines with J gene TRBJ2-7; TRBD2 aligns across 8 bases. This CDR3 contains 15 residues. The V gene's germline CDR1 is MNHEY and CDR2 SVGAGI. Unmatched junction bases numbered 8, after V lost 3 bases and J lost 4 bases. Written as DNA, the CDR3 is TGTGCCAGCAGTTATTGGGCGGGGGGCACTTACGAGCAGTACTTC. Translated: CASSYWAGGTYEQYF.

A single count supports this clonotype. J is TRBJ1-5 and V is TRBV2; 7 bases match TRBD1. The V and J ends lost 6 bases and 6 bases, in that order; junction bases with no gene match: 5. The CDR3 extends over 13 amino acids. Germline V CDR1 and CDR2: SNHLY, FYNNEI. DNA for the CDR3: TGTGCCAGCAGAGACTCAGGGGGTCAGCCCCAGCATTTT. Translating it yields CASRDSGGQPQHF.

CDR3 in amino acids: CSAEDWGGYTF. In DNA, the CDR3 is TGCAGTGCTGAGGATTGGGGAGGCTACACCTTC. The chain is built from TRBV20-1 and TRBJ1-2; D remains unclear. V gave up 5 bases and J gave up 8 bases, with 12 bases separating them. The CDR3 is 11 residues long. Germline V gene sequence: CDR1 DFQATT, CDR2 SNEGSKA (reference sequence).

This clonotype has more than one count but fewer than ten. V and J are TRBV5-5 and TRBJ2-2; weak D call: TRBD1 (6 bases). Between the trimmed V and J ends, which lost 4 bases and 1 base, there was a span of 11 bases. The CDR3 loop spans 15 amino acids. Germline lookup yields CDR1 SGHKS and CDR2 YYEKEE (reference sequence). The CDR3 nucleotides read TGTGCCAGCAGCCGCAGGACAGTGAACACCGGGGAGCTGTTTTTT. This gives the protein CASSRRTVNTGELFF.

This sequence joins TRBV20-1 and TRBJ1-5, with a possible D match to TRBD1 (6 bases). CDR1 DFQATT and CDR2 SNEGSKA come from the germline V gene (reference sequence). The V and J ends lost 3 bases and 1 base respectively, with 13 bases between them. This CDR3 has 15 amino acids. The CDR3 loop is CSASTGPKSNQPQHF. In DNA form, the CDR3 reads TGCAGTGCTAGTACAGGGCCCAAAAGCAATCAGCCCCAGCATTTT.

This clonotype was counted at least ten times. The CDR3 reads CASSQRGDTGELFF. The CDR3 nucleotides read TGTGCCAGCAGCCAACGGGGGGACACCGGGGAGCTGTTTTTT. The rearrangement links TRBV3-1 to TRBJ2-2; 7 nucleotides line up with TRBD2. Losses at the gene ends were 2 bases for V and 3 bases for J; bases not matched to a gene: 0. Germline-derived CDR1 and CDR2 are LGHDT and YNNKEL (reference sequence). The CDR3 has 14 amino acids.